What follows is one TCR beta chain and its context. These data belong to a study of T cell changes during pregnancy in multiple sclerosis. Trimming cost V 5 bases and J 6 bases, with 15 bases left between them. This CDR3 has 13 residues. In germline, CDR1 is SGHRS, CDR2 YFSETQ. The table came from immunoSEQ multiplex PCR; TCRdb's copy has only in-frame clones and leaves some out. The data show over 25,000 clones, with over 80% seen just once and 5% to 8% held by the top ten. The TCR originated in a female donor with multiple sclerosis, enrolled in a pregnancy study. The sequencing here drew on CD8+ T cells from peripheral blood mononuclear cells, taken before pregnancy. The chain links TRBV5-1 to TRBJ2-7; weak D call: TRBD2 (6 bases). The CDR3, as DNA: TGCGCCAGCAGGGGGGGTGGGACCGTCGAGCAGTACTTC. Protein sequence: CASRGGGTVEQYF.